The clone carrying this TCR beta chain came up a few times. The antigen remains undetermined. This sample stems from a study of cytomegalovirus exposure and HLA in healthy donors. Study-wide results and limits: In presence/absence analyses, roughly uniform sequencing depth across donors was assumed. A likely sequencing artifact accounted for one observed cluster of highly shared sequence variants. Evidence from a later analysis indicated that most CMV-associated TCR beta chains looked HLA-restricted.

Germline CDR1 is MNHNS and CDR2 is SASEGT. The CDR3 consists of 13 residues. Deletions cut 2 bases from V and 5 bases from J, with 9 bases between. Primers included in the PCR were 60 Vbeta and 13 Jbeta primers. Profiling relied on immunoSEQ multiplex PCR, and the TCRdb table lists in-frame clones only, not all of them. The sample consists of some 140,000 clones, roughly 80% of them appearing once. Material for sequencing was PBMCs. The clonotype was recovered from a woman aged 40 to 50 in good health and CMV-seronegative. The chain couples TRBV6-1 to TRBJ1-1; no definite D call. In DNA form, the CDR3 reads TGTGCCAGCAGTGAACCTCAGGTGACTGAAGCTTTCTTT. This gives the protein CASSEPQVTEAFF.